This T cell receptor beta chain was sequenced in a study of response to subunit inactivated influenza vaccine. TCRdb reanalysed the RT-PCR reads using MiXCR and keeps one entry per CDR3 protein. The data hold about 540,000 distinct CDR3 sequences, with roughly 25% observed a single time. Germline CDR1 and CDR2: GTSNPN and SVGIG (reference sequence). Trimming cost V 7 bases and J 7 bases, with 14 bases left between them. This CDR3 comprises 12 residues. These data were likewise used in another study, on T cells expressing NK-cell markers. That work adds: UMIs were included in TCR beta cDNA generated by 5'RACE template switching. The TCR beta repertoires originated in sorted CD3+CD56+NKG2C+, CD3+CD56+NKG2C- and CD3+CD56-NKG2C+ T cells. Out of eight donors sequenced, seven tested HCMV-seropositive and the remaining one seronegative. Sorting was restricted to alpha-beta TCR T cells by an anti-gamma-delta TCR antibody in several experiments.

The input for sequencing was CD4+ T cells sorted from PBMCs, taken about 11 days after vaccination. The source is a man over 45 who received an inactivated influenza vaccine. The V call is TRBV30, the J call TRBJ2-1; the D gene is possibly TRBD1 (5 bases). CDR3 sequence: CASKGLGNEQFF. The CDR3 DNA follows: TGTGCCTCTAAGGGGCTGGGGAATGAGCAGTTCTTC.